This TCR beta chain comes out of a study of shared clonotypes between healthy human individuals. Looking at the study overall: Ranging from 18 to 49 in age, donors were a couple of women and a few men.

Profiled with immunoSEQ multiplex PCR; TCRdb holds only in-frame clones, not every one. The sample holds approximately 740,000 clones, more than 85% seen once. V lost 8 bases and J 12 bases, leaving 17 bases between the germline ends. The CDR3 covers 12 residues. Germline V CDR1 and CDR2: SNHLY, FYNNEI. Naive CD8 cells lacked CD45RO, underwent positive selection for CCR7 and left out terminally differentiated effector memory CD45RA+ cells. This TCR was sampled from a man in his thirties or forties in good health. The genes are TRBV2 and TRBJ2-1; the D gene is possibly TRBD1 (6 bases). The source material was naive CD8+ T cells sorted from blood. CDR3 sequence: CASAPFARGQFF. CDR3 in DNA: TGTGCCAGCGCCCCCTTCGCCAGGGGGCAGTTCTTC.